Described below is a single T cell receptor beta chain sequence and its context. Germline V lookup: CDR1 MNHNS, CDR2 SASEGT. V was trimmed by 0 bases and J by 0 bases, leaving 6 bases between them. The CDR3 sequence is 16 residues long. This sample is drawn from a study of blood T cell repertoires in COVID-19. Generated by immunoSEQ multiplex PCR, the TCRdb table keeps only in-frame clones and is missing some. The data contain around 200,000 clones, over 75% of them singletons. The V and J genes are TRBV6-1 and TRBJ2-6; D remains unclear. The sequenced material came from peripheral blood. The receptor was derived from a man aged 80 or over with acute or convalescent COVID-19. CDR3 protein: CASSEAGASGANVLTF. CDR3 DNA sequence: TGTGCCAGCAGTGAAGCGGGCGCCTCTGGGGCCAACGTCCTGACTTTC.